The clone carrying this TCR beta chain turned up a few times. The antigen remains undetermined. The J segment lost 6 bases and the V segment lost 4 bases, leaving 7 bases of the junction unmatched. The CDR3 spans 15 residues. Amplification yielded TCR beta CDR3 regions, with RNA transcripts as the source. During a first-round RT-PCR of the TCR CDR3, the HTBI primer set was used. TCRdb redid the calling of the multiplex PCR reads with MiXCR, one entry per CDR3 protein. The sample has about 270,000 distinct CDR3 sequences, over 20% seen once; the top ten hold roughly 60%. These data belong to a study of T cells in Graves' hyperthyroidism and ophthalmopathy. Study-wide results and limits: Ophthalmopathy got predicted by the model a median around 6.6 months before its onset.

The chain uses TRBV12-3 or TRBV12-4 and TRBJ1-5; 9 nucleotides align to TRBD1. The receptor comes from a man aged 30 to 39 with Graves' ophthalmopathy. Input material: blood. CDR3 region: CASSSGTGNRQPQHF. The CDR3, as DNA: TGTGCCAGCAGTTCCGGGACAGGGAATCGTCAGCCCCAGCATTTT.